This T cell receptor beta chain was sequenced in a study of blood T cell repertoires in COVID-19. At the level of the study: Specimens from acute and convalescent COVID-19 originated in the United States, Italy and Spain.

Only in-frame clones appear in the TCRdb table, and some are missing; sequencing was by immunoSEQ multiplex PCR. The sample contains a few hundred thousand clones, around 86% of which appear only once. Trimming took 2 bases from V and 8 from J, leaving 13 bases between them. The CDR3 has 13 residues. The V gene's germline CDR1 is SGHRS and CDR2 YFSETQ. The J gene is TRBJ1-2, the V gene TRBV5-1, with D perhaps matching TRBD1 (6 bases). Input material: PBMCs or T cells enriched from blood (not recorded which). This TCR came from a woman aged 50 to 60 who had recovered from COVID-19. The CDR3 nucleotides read TGCGCCAGCAGCTTCCAGGGGTATGAGGGCTACACCTTC. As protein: CASSFQGYEGYTF. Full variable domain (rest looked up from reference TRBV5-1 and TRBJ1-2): KAGVTQTPRYLIKTRGQQVTLSCSPISGHRSVSWYQQTPGQGLQFLFEYFSETQRNKGNFPGRFSGRQFSNSRSEMNVSTLELGDSALYLCASSFQGYEGYTFGSGTRLTVV.